Presented here are 5 T cell receptor beta chains from one specimen sequenced in a study of T cell responses to AZD1222 COVID-19 vaccine. The table came from immunoSEQ multiplex PCR; TCRdb's copy has only in-frame clones and leaves some out. The sample includes about 150,000 clones, over 75% of them seen just once. Specimen: peripheral blood, collected on day 0 of AZD1222 vaccination. All receptors derive from an adult in good health.

V gene TRBV27 combines with J gene TRBJ2-7; no firm D call. CDR1 and CDR2 (germline): MNHEY, SMNVEV (reference sequence). The CDR3 loop spans 14 amino acids. Trimming pared 6 bases from V and 2 bases from J, leaving 14 bases between. The CDR3 is CASSPARWAYEQYF. In nucleotides, the CDR3 is TGTGCCAGCAGCCCCGCAAGGTGGGCCTACGAGCAGTACTTC.

V and J are TRBV7-2 and TRBJ2-4, with 8 bases matching TRBD2. The CDR3 runs 14 residues. CDR1 is SGHTA, CDR2 FQGNSA, per germline. The V gene end was trimmed by 8 bases and the J gene end by 6 bases; junction bases not matched to a gene: 9. In DNA, the CDR3 is TGTGCCAGCGTTTCGGGGCTAGCGGGAAACATTCAGTACTTC. It is translated as CASVSGLAGNIQYF.

The V call is TRBV7-2, the J call TRBJ1-3; D not resolved. Between the trimmed V and J ends, which lost 4 bases and 0 bases, there was a span of 10 bases. This CDR3 spans 15 amino acids. Germline V lookup: CDR1 SGHTA, CDR2 FQGNSA. The CDR3 reads CASSSDGYSGNTIYF. CDR3 bases: TGTGCCAGCAGCTCCGACGGGTACTCTGGAAACACCATATATTTT.

The rearrangement joins TRBV6-5 to TRBJ2-3; possible D gene TRBD2, 6 bases. V lost 6 bases, J lost 1 base, and 8 bases lay in between. The CDR3 spans 13 residues. Per germline, CDR1 MNHEY and CDR2 SVGAGI. CDR3: CASRASGTDTQYF. As DNA, the CDR3 is TGTGCCAGCAGAGCTAGCGGCACAGATACGCAGTATTTT.

The CDR3 sequence is CASSRTLNTEAFF. The CDR3 DNA reads as TGTGCCAGCAGCCGGACGTTGAACACTGAAGCTTTCTTT. This sequence joins TRBV5-6 and TRBJ1-1, with unresolved D. Per germline, CDR1 SGHDT and CDR2 YYEEEE. The CDR3 spans 13 residues. Trimming removed 4 bases from V and 0 bases from J, with 7 bases in between.